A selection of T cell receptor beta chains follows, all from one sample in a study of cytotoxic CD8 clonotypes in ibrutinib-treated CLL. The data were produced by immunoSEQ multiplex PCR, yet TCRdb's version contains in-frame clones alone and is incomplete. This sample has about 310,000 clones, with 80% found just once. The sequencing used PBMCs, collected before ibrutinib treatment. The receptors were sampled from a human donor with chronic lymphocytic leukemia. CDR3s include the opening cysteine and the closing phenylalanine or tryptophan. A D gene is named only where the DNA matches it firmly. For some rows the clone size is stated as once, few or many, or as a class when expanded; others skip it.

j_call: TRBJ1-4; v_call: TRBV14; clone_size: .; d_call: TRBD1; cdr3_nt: TGTGCCAGCAGCCGGAGCTCTGGGACAGCTGAAAAACTGTTTTTT; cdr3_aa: CASSRSSGTAEKLFF
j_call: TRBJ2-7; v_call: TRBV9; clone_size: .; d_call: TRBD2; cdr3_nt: TGTGCCAGCAGCGCGCGTACCGGGACTAGCGGGAGTGGCGAGCAGTACTTC; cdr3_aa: CASSARTGTSGSGEQYF
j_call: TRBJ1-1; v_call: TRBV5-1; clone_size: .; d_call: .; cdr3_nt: TGCGCCAGCAGCCTTCTCAACACTGAAGCTTTCTTT; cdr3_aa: CASSLLNTEAFF
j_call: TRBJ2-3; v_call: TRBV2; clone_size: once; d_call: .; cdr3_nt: TGTGCCAGCAGCACAAATTACTTAACACGCACAGATACGCAGTATTTT; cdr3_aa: CASSTNYLTRTDTQYF
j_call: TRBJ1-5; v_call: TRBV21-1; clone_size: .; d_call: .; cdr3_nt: TGTGCCAGCAGCATCAGGGAGGTAAGGGCCAATCAGCCCCAGCATTTT; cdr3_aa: CASSIREVRANQPQHF
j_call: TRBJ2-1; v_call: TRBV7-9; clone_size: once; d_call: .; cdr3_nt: TGTGCCAGCAGCTGGCCGACAGAAAACAATGAGCAGTTCTTC; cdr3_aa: CASSWPTENNEQFF
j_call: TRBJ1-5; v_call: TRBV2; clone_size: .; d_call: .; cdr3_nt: TGTGCCAGCACTTTACTCACTTTGGGTCAGCCCCAGCATTTT; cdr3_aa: CASTLLTLGQPQHF
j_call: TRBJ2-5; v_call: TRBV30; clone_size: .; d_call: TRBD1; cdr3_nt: TGTGCCTGGACAAGAAATGCAGGGGGCGGAGAGACCCAGTACTTC; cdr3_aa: CAWTRNAGGGETQYF
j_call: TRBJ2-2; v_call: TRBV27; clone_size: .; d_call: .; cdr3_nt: TGTGCCAGCAGCCAGGGTGGCGGGGAGCTGTTTTTT; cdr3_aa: CASSQGGGELFF
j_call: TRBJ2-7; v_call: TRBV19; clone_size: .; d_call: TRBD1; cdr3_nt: TGTGCCAGTAGTGTCCGGGACAGACCCTACGAGCAGTACTTC; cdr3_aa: CASSVRDRPYEQYF
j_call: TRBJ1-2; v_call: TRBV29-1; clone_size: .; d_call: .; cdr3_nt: TGCAGCGTTGCCAGGGCAAACTATGGCTACACCTTC; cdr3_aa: CSVARANYGYTF
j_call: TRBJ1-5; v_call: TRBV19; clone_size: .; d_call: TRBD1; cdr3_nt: TGTGCCAGTAGCCGGACAGGGGCGGTTCAGCCCCAGCATTTT; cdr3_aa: CASSRTGAVQPQHF
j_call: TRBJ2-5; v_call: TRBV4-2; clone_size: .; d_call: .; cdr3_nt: TGTGCCAGCAGCCATGCTGACAGAGGGGACCAAGAGACCCAGTACTTC; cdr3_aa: CASSHADRGDQETQYF
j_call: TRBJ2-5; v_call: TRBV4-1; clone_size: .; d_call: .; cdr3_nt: TGCGCCAGCAGCCAAGATATAACCCAGTACTTC; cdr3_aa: CASSQDITQYF
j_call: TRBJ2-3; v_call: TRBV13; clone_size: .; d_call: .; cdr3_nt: TGTGCCAGCAGCTTAGGTAGGACAGTGAGGACAGATACGCAGTATTTT; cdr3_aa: CASSLGRTVRTDTQYF
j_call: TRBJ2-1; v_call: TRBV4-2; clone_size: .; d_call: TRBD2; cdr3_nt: TGTGCCAGCAGCCAATTTATAGGACTAGCACATCGACTCGACAATGAGCAGTTCTTC; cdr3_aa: CASSQFIGLAHRLDNEQFF
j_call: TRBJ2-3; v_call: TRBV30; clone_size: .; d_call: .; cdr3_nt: TGTGCCTGGAGTGTAGGCCCGGGCACAGATACGCAGTATTTT; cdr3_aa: CAWSVGPGTDTQYF
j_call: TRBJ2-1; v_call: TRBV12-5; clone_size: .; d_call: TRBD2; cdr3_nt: TGTGCTAGTGGTTTGGGGACTAGCTCCTACAATGAGCAGTTCTTC; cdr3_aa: CASGLGTSSYNEQFF
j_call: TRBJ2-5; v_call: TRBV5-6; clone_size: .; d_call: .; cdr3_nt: TGTGCCAGCAGCTTCGCCGGGGGCAGGGAGACCCAGTACTTC; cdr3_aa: CASSFAGGRETQYF
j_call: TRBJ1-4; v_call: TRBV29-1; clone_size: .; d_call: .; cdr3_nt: TGCAGCGTCCAGGTCTTGGGCCCGACCGAAAAACTGTTTTTT; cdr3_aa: CSVQVLGPTEKLFF
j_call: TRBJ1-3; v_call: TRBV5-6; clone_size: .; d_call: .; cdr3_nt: TGTGCCAGCAGCTTCTCCCCAACTGGAAACACCATATATTTT; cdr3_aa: CASSFSPTGNTIYF
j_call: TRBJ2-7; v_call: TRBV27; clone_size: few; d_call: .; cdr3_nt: TGTGCCAGCAGTGCATCCCTAGTTGCCTACGAGCAGTACTTC; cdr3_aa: CASSASLVAYEQYF
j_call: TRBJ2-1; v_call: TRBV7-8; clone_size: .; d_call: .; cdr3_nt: TGTGCCAGCAGCTTGTTACAGCACTCCTACAATGAGCAGTTCTTC; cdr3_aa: CASSLLQHSYNEQFF
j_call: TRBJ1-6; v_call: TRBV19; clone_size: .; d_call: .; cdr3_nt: TGTGCCAGTAGTAGCAGTTATAATTCACCCCTCCACTTT; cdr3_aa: CASSSSYNSPLHF
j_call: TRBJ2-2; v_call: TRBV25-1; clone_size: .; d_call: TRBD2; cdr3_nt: TGTGCCAGCAGTAATCGGGAGGAAACCGGGGAGCTGTTTTTT; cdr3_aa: CASSNREETGELFF
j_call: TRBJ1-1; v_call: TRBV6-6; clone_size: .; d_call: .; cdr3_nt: TGTGCCAGCAGATACCAAGCGAACACTGAAGCTTTCTTT; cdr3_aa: CASRYQANTEAFF
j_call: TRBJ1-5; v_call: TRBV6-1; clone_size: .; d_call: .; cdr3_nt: TGTGCCAGCACCCGGGGTTGGGTCCATCAGCCCCAGCATTTT; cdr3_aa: CASTRGWVHQPQHF
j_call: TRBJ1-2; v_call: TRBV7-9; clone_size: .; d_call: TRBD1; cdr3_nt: TGTGCCAGCAGCTTCCCGGGACAGGGGAGTTTTTTGGATGGCTACACCTTC; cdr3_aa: CASSFPGQGSFLDGYTF
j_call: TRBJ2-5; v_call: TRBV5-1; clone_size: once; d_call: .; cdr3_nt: TGCGCCAGCAGCTTGGGGCAGGATGAGACCCAGTACTTC; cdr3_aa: CASSLGQDETQYF
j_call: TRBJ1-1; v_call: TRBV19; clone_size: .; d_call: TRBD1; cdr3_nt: TGTGCCAGTAGATCACAGGGGATAGGAACTGAAGCTTTCTTT; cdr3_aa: CASRSQGIGTEAFF
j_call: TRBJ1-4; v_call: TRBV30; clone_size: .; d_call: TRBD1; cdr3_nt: TGTGCCTGGAGTGTCGGGACAGGACTAAATGAAAAACTGTTTTTT; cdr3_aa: CAWSVGTGLNEKLFF
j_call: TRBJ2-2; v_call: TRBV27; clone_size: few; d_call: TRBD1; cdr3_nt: TGTGCCAGCAGCGCGCTACGGACAGGGTACACCGGGGAGCTGTTTTTT; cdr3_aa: CASSALRTGYTGELFF
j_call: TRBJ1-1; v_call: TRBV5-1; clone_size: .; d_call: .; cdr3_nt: TGCGCCAGCAGCGGCCAGGGGCGGGGGAACACTGAAGCTTTCTTT; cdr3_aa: CASSGQGRGNTEAFF
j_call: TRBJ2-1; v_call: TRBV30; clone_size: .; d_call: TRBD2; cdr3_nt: TGTGCCTGGAGTGTACGTGTTAGCGGGAGTAATGAGCAGTTCTTC; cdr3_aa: CAWSVRVSGSNEQFF
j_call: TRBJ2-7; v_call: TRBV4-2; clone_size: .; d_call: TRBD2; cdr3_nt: TGTGCCAGCAGCCAAGTAACCACTAGCGGGAGTTACTACGAGCAGTACTTC; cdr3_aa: CASSQVTTSGSYYEQYF
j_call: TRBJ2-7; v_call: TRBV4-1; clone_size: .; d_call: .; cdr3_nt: TGCGCCAGCAGCCAAGTCTCCAGGGGTTATTACGAGCAGTACTTC; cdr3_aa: CASSQVSRGYYEQYF
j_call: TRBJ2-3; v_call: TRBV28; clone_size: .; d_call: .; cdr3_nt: TGTGCCAGCATCCCCGGGCCCCTGACAGTTGGAGATACGCAGTATTTT; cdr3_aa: CASIPGPLTVGDTQYF
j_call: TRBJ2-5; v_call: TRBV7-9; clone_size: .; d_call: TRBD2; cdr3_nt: TGTGCCAGCAGCCCCCGGGAGGTTTTCGGGCTTAGCGGCGAGACCCAGTACTTC; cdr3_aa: CASSPREVFGLSGETQYF
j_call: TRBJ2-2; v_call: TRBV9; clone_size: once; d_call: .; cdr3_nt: TGTGCCAGCAGCGTAGTTTCGGGAGACGCCGGGGAGCTGTTTTTT; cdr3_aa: CASSVVSGDAGELFF
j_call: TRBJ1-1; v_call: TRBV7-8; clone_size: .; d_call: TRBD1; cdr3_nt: TGTGCCAGCAGCCAAGACAGGGGGCGACGAGACACTGAAGCTTTCTTT; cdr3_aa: CASSQDRGRRDTEAFF
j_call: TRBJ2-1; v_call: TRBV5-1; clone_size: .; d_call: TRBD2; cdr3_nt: TGCGCCAGCAGCTTGGTAGCGGGAGTGGGCAATGAGCAGTTCTTC; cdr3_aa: CASSLVAGVGNEQFF
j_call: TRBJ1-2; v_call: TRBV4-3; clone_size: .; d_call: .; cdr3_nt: TGCGCCAGCAGCCAAGAATTAGGGTTTGGCTACACCTTC; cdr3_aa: CASSQELGFGYTF
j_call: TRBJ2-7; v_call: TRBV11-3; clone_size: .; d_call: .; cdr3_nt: TGTGCCAGCAGCCCAGGCACAGGGAAAACCTACGAGCAGTACTTC; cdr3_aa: CASSPGTGKTYEQYF
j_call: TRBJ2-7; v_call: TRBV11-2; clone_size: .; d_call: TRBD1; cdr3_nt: TGTGCCAGCAGCTTGTGGGAGACAGGGAGCCCCTACGAGCAGTACTTC; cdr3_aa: CASSLWETGSPYEQYF
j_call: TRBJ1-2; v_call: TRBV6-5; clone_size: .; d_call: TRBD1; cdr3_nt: TGTGCCAGCAGTCTACAGGGGCCCCCTTATGGCTACACCTTC; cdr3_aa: CASSLQGPPYGYTF
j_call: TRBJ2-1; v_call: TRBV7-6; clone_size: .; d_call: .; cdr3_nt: TGTGCCAGCAGCCGTAGCGAGGACAATGAGCAGTTCTTC; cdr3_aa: CASSRSEDNEQFF
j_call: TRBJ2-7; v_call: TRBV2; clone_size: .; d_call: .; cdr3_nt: TGTGCCAGCGGTCTCGAGCAGTACTTC; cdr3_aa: CASGLEQYF
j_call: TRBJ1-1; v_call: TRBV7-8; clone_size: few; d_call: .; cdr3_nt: TGTGCCAGCAGCTTAAGCGGCCGAGTGAACACTGAAGCTTTCTTT; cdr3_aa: CASSLSGRVNTEAFF
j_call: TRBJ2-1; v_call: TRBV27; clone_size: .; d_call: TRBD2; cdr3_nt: TGTGCCAGCAGTTCTGTGGGACTAGCGGGATGGCAGTTCTTC; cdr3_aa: CASSSVGLAGWQFF
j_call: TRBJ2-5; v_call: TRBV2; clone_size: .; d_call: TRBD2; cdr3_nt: TGTGCCAGCAGTACCGGGACTACCCCAGTGAGGGAGACCCAGTACTTC; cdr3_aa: CASSTGTTPVRETQYF
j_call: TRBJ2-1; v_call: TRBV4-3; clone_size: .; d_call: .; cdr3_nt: TGCGCCAGCAGCCAAGTAGGGCTCTACAATGAGCAGTTCTTC; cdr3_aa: CASSQVGLYNEQFF
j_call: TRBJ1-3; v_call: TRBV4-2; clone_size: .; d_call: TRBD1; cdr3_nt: TGTGCCAGCAGCCAAGAGAGCAGGACAGGACTCTCTGGAAACACCATATATTTT; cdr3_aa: CASSQESRTGLSGNTIYF
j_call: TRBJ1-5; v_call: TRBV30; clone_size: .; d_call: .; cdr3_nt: TGTGCCTGGGGACCTGAAGGTGGTAATCAGCCCCAGCATTTT; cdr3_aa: CAWGPEGGNQPQHF
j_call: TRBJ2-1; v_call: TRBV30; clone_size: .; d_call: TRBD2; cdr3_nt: TGTGCCTGGCAGACTAGCGGGGTCTACAATGAGCAGTTCTTC; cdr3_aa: CAWQTSGVYNEQFF
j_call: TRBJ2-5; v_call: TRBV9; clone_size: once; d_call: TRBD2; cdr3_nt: TGTGCCAGCAGCGTAGAGCCTTTAGCGGGAGGCGGGGAGACCCAGTACTTC; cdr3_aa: CASSVEPLAGGGETQYF